This TCR beta chain was identified in a study of T cells after yellow fever vaccination. Notes on the study in general: Among all clonotypes, a small share was observed in both CD4 and CD8 compartments.

TCRdb reprocessed the 5' RACE reads via MiXCR and lists one record per CDR3 protein. The sample shows some 500,000 distinct CDR3 sequences, 13% of them seen only once. This clonotype was found a few times. Its antigen is undetermined. This TCR was sampled from a man aged 30 to 45 who received the YFV17D yellow fever vaccine. This specimen was PBMCs, taken on the day of the yellow fever booster vaccination.

The CDR3 nucleotides are TGTGCCAGCAGTCGCTTGGGGACCTACAATGAGCAGTTCTTC. It codes for CASSRLGTYNEQFF. The chain carries TRBV12-3 or TRBV12-4 and TRBJ2-1; D is uncertain. Trimming took 5 bases from V and 2 from J, leaving 10 bases between them. The CDR3 runs to 14 residues.